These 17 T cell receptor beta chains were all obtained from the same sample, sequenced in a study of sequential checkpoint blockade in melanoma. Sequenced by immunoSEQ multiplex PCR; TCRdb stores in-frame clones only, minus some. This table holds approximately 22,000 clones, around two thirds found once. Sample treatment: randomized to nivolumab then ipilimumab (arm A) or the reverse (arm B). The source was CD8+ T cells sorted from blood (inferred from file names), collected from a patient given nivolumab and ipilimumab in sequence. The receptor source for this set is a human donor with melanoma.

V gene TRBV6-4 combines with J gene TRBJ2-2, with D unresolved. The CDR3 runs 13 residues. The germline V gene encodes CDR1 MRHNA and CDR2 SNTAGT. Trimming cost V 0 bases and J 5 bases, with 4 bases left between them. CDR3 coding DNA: TGTGCCAGCAGTGACTCGTATACCGGGGAGCTGTTTTTT. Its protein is CASSDSYTGELFF.

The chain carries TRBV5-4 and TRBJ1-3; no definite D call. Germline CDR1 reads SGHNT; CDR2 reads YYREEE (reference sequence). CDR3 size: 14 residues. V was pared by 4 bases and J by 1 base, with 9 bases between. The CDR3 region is CASSPRPSGNTIYF. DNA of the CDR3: TGTGCCAGCAGCCCGCGGCCGTCTGGAAACACCATATATTTT.

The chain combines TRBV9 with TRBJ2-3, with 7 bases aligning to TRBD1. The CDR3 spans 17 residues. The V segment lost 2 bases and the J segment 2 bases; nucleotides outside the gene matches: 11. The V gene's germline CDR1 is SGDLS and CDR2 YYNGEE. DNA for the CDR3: TGTGCCAGCAGCGTTAGCCGCCCGACAGGGCCCACAGATACGCAGTATTTT. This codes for CASSVSRPTGPTDTQYF.

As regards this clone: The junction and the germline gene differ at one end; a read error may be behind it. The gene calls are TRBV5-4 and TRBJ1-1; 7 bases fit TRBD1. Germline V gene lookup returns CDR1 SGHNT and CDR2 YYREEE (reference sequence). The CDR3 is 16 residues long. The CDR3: CASSHAPGTVSTEAFF. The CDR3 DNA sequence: TGCGCCAGCAGCCACGCACCAGGGACAGTATCCACTGAAGCTTTCTTT.

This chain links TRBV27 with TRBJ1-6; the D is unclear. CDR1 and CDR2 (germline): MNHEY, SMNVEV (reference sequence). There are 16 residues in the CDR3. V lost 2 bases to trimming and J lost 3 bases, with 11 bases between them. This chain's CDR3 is CASSLSGGLYNSPLHF. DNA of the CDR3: TGTGCCAGCAGTTTAAGCGGCGGCCTCTATAATTCACCCCTCCACTTT.

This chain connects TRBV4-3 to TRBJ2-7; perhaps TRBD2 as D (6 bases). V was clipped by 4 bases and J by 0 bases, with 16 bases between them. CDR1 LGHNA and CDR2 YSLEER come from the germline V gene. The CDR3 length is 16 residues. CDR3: CASSLFVRGSSYEQYF. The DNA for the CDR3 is TGCGCCAGCAGCCTATTTGTGCGGGGAAGCTCCTACGAGCAGTACTTC.

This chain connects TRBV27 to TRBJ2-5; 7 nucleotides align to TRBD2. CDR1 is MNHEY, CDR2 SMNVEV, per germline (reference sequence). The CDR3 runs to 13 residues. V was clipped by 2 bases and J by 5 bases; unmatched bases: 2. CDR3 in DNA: TGTGCCAGCAGTTTAAACGGGGGGGAGACCCAGTACTTC. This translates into CASSLNGGETQYF.

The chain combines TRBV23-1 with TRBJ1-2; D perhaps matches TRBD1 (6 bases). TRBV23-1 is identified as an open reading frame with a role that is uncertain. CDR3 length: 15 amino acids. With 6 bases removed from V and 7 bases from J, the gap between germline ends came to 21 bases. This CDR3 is CASRTGGPRGVGYTF. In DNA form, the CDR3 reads TGCGCCAGCAGAACTGGGGGGCCCCGGGGGGTTGGCTACACCTTC.

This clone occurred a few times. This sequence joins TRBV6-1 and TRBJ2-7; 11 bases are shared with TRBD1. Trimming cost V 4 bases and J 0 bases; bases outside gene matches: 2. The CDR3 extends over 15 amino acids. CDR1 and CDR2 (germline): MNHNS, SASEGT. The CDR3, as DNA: TGTGCCAGCAGTGCAGGGACAGGGGGCTCCTACGAGCAGTACGTC. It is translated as CASSAGTGGSYEQYV.

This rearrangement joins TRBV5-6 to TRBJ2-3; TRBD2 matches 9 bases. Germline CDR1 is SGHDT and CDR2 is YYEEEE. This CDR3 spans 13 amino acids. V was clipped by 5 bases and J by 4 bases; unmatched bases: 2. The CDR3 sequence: CASRTSGSDTQYF. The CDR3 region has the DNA TGTGCCAGCAGGACTAGCGGTTCAGATACGCAGTATTTT.

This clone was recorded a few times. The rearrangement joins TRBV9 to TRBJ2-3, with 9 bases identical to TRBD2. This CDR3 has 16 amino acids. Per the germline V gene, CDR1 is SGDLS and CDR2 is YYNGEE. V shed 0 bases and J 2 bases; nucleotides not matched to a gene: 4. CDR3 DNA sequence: TGTGCCAGCAGCGTAGATGCGGGGGGGGACACAGATACGCAGTATTTT. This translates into CASSVDAGGDTDTQYF. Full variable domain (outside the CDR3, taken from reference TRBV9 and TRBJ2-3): DSGVTQTPKHLITATGQRVTLRCSPRSGDLSVYWYQQSLDQGLQFLIQYYNGEERAKGNILERFSAQQFPDLHSELNLSSLELGDSALYFCASSVDAGGDTDTQYFGPGTRLTVL.

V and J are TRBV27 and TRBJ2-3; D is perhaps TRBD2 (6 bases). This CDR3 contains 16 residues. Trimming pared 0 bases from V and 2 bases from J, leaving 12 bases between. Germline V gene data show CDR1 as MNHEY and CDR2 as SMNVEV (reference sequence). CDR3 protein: CASSLSGGVPTDTQYF. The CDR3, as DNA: TGTGCCAGCAGTTTATCAGGAGGGGTGCCCACAGATACGCAGTATTTT.

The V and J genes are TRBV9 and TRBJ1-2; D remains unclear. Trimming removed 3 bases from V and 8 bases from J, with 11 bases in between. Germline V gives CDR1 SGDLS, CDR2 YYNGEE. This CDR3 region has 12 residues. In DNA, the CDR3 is TGTGCCAGCAGCGGCCTCAGGATGGGCTACACCTTC. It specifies CASSGLRMGYTF. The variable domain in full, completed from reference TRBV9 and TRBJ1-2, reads DSGVTQTPKHLITATGQRVTLRCSPRSGDLSVYWYQQSLDQGLQFLIQYYNGEERAKGNILERFSAQQFPDLHSELNLSSLELGDSALYFCASSGLRMGYTFGSGTRLTVV.

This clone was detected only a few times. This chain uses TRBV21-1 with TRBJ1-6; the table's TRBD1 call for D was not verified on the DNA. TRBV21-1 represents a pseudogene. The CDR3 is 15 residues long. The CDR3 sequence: CASSKPGQGGSPLHF. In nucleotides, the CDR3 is TGTGCCAGCAGCAAACCGGGACAGGGTGGATCACCCCTCCACTTT.

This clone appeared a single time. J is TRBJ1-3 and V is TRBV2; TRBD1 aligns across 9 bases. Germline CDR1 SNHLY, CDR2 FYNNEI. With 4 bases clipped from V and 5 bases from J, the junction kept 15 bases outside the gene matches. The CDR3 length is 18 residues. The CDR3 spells CASSGSPGQGLNRNTIYF. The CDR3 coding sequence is TGTGCCAGCAGTGGCTCCCCGGGACAGGGTTTAAATCGAAACACCATATATTTT.

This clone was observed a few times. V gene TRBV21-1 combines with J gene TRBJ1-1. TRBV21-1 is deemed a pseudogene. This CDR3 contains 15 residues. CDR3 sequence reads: CASSILPGDRTEAFF. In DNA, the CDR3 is TGTGCCAGCAGCATATTGCCCGGGGATAGGACTGAAGCTTTCTTT.

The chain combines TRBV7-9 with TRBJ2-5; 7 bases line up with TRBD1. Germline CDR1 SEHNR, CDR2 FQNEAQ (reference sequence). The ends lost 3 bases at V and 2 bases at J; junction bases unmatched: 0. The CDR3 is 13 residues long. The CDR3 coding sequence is TGTGCCAGCAGCTTGGGACAGCAAGAGACCCAGTACTTC. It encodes CASSLGQQETQYF.